Presented here are 8 T cell receptor beta chains from one specimen sequenced in a study of T cells in Graves' hyperthyroidism and ophthalmopathy. Researchers took RNA transcripts and amplified the TCR beta CDR3 regions from them. First-round RT-PCR targeting the TCR CDR3 was performed with the HTBI primer set. TCRdb processed the multiplex PCR reads anew with MiXCR; each CDR3 protein has one entry. The table includes fewer than 900,000 distinct CDR3 sequences, about 17% detected once. The sample consisted of blood. These TCRs come from a woman between 45 and 65 years old with Graves' hyperthyroidism that later progressed to Graves' ophthalmopathy.

This clonotype was observed many times. The chain uses TRBV7-3 and TRBJ2-1; D gene unclear. Germline loops: CDR1 SGHTA, CDR2 FQGTGA. This CDR3 comprises 15 residues. V lost 2 bases to trimming and J lost 10 bases, with 18 bases between them. The CDR3, as DNA: TGTGCCAGCAGCTTAGATGGTCACACCCGGCGGGAGCAGTTCTTC. Translation gives CASSLDGHTRREQFF.

The table lists this clonotype with a few counts. The V gene is TRBV30, the J gene TRBJ1-2, with 7 bases lining up with TRBD1. The CDR3 runs to 15 residues. Germline V gives CDR1 GTSNPN, CDR2 SVGIG (reference sequence). The V gene end was trimmed by 2 bases and the J gene end by 4 bases; junction bases not matched to a gene: 10. In DNA, the CDR3 is TGTGCCTGGAGTCTGTCGGCGGGACAGACCTATGGCTACACCTTC. Protein sequence: CAWSLSAGQTYGYTF.

The rearrangement uses TRBV25-1 and TRBJ1-1; D is unclear. V dropped 6 bases and J dropped 6 bases, with 8 bases sitting between them. The CDR3 consists of 11 residues. Germline CDR1 MGHDK, CDR2 SYGVNS. CDR3 amino acids: CASSSFAEAFF. The CDR3 nucleotides are TGTGCCAGCAGCTCCTTCGCTGAAGCTTTCTTT. Supplemented by reference TRBV25-1 and TRBJ1-1, the full variable domain reads EADIYQTPRYLVIGTGKKITLECSQTMGHDKMYWYQQDPGMELHLIHYSYGVNSTEKGDLSSESTVSRIRTEHFPLTLESARPSHTSQYLCASSSFAEAFFGQGTRLTVV.

Comments on this clonotype: The CDR3 does not close with the conserved phenylalanine or tryptophan, likely indicating a read error. The chain employs TRBV7-9 and TRBJ2-7; possibly TRBD1 for D (5 bases). V was trimmed by 5 bases and J by 1 base, leaving 12 bases between them. The CDR3 loop spans 14 amino acids. Germline CDR1 is SEHNR and CDR2 is FQNEAQ (reference sequence). CDR3: CASSLERGSYEQYL. The CDR3 bases are TGTGCCAGCAGCCTAGAAAGGGGATCCTACGAGCAGTACCTC.

The chain has TRBV4-1 and TRBJ2-2; D ambiguous. The germline V gene encodes CDR1 MGHRA and CDR2 YSYEKL. The CDR3 is 15 amino acids. V lost 2 bases, J lost 4 bases, and 11 bases lay in between. This chain's CDR3 is CASSQSQALTGELFF. The CDR3 nucleotides are TGCGCCAGCAGCCAATCCCAAGCCCTCACCGGGGAGCTGTTTTTT.

This clonotype was observed a few times. V is TRBV10-2 and J is TRBJ1-3; tentatively, D is TRBD1 (5 bases). CDR1 and CDR2 (germline): WSHSY, SAAADI. V lost 0 bases and J 3 bases, leaving 12 bases between the germline ends. This CDR3 comprises 16 residues. CDR3 sequence reads: CASSESAGTDGNTIYF. CDR3 bases: TGCGCCAGCAGTGAGTCCGCCGGGACCGATGGAAACACCATATATTTT.

The chain joins TRBV6-1 to TRBJ1-6, with a possible D match to TRBD1 (5 bases). Germline-derived CDR1 and CDR2 are MNHNS and SASEGT. V lost 5 bases and J 10 bases, leaving 21 bases between the germline ends. The CDR3 extends over 16 amino acids. The CDR3 loop reads CASSKTSVQGLSPLHF. DNA for the CDR3: TGTGCCAGCAGTAAGACGAGCGTTCAGGGCCTCTCACCCCTCCACTTT.

V is TRBV6-6 and J is TRBJ2-5; D possibly corresponds to TRBD2 (6 bases). This CDR3 region has 14 residues. Germline V gene data show CDR1 as MNHNY and CDR2 as SVGAGI (reference sequence). The V end was cut by 0 bases, the J end by 5 bases, with 10 bases between. The CDR3 coding sequence is TGTGCCAGCAGTTACTCGGGGGGAGCTGAGACCCAGTACTTC. Encoded protein: CASSYSGGAETQYF.